This TCR beta chain was identified in a study of T cell responses to AZD1222 COVID-19 vaccine. Study conclusions and caveats: Regions left unmutated in variants are reportedly the target of nearly half of spike-specific TCRs. A rise in Spike-specific TCR breadth and depth followed two AZD1222 doses. Spike-wide coverage was observed for vaccine-associated CD4 TCRs, with dominant responses at 160-218 and 743-854.

Germline values: CDR1 SGHTA, CDR2 FQGNSA. The CDR3 totals 18 residues. Trimming removed 4 bases from V and 4 bases from J, with 24 bases in between. As regards this clone: The antigen remains unidentified.

Produced via immunoSEQ multiplex PCR; TCRdb's table is partial and in-frame only. The sample includes about 84,000 clones, around 85% of them seen just once. The receptor was isolated from an adult who received the AZD1222 COVID-19 vaccine. This sequence joins TRBV7-2 and TRBJ2-3, with TRBD1 as a possible D gene (7 bases). Material: peripheral blood, obtained 28 days after the second AZD1222 dose. The CDR3 DNA reads TGTGCCAGCAGCTCCGCGAGGGGGCCCCGGGGGACTCCAGATACGCAGTATTTT. Its translation: CASSSARGPRGTPDTQYF.